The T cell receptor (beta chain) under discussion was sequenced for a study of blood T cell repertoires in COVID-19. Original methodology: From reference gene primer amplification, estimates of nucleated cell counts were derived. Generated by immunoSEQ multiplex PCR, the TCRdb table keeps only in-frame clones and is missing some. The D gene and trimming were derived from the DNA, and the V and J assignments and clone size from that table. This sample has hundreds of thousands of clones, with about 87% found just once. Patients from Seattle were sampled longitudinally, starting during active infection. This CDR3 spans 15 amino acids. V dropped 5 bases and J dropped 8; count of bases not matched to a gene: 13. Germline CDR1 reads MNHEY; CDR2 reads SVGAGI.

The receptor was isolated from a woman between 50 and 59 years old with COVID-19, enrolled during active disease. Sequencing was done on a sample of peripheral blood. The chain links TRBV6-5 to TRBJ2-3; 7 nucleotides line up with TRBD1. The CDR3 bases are TGTGCCAGCAGTACCAGGACAGGCCGCTTCCCTACGCAGTATTTT. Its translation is CASSTRTGRFPTQYF.